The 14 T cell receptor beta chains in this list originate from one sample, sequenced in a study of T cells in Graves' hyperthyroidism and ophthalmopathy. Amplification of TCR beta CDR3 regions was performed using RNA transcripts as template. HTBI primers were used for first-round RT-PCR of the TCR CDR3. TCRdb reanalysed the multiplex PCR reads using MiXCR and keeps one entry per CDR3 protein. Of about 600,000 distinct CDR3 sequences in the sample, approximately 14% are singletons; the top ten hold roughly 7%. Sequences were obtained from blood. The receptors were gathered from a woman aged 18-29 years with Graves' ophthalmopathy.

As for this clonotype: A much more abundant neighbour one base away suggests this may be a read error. The CDR3 nucleotides read TGTGTCAGCAGCTTGGCATACGGACTGGGAGTAGGCCACACCGGGGAGCTGTTTTTT. This encodes CVSSLAYGLGVGHTGELFF. V and J are TRBV5-6 and TRBJ2-2; D is possibly TRBD2 (5 bases). Germline assignment: CDR1 SGHDT and CDR2 YYEEEE. The CDR3 loop spans 19 amino acids.

The CDR3 DNA is TGCAGTGCTAGAGATCCCAGATCCGGGCAGCCCCAGCATTTT. It is translated as CSARDPRSGQPQHF. The V and J genes are TRBV20-1 and TRBJ1-5; unclear D gene. CDR1 DFQATT and CDR2 SNEGSKA come from the germline V gene (reference sequence). V dropped 0 bases and J dropped 7 bases, with 13 bases sitting between them. The length of the CDR3 is 14 residues.

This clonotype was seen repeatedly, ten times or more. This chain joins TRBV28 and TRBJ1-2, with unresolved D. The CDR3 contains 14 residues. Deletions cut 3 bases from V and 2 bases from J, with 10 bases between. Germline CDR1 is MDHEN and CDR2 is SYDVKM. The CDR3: CASSFEGGNYGYTF. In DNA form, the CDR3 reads TGTGCCAGCAGTTTCGAAGGTGGCAACTATGGCTACACCTTC.

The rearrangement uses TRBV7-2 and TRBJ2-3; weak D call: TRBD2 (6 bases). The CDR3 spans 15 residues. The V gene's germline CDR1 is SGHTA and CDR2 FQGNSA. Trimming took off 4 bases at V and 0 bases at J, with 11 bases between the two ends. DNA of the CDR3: TGTGCCAGCAGCTCTGTAGCGGCTAGCACAGATACGCAGTATTTT. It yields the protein CASSSVAASTDTQYF.

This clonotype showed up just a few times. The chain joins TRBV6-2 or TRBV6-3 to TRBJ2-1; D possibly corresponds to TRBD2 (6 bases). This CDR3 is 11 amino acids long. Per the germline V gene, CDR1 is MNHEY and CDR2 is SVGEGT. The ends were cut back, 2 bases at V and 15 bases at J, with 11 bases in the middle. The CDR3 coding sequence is TGTGCCAGCAGTTACGGGGGAGGCCTGTTCTTC. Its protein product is CASSYGGGLFF.

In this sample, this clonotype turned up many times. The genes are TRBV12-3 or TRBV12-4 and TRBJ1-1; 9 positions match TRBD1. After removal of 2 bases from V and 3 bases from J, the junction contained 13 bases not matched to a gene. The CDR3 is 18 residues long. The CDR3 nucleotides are TGTGCCAGCAGTTTACACAGGGGGCGCACCCCAAGGTACACTGAAGCTTTCTTT. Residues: CASSLHRGRTPRYTEAFF.

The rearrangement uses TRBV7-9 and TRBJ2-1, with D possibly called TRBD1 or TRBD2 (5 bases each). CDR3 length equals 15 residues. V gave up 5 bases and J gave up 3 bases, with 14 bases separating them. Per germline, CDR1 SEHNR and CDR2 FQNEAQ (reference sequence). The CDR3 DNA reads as TGTGCCAGCAGCCACGAAGGGACCGACTACAATGAGCAGTTCTTC. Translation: CASSHEGTDYNEQFF.

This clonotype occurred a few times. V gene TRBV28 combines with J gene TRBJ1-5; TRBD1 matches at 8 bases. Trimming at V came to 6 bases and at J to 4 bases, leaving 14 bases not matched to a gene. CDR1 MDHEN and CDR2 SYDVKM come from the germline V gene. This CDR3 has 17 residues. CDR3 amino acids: CASRKKPGDRRNQPQHF. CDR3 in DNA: TGTGCCAGCAGAAAGAAACCAGGGGACAGGAGGAATCAGCCCCAGCATTTT.

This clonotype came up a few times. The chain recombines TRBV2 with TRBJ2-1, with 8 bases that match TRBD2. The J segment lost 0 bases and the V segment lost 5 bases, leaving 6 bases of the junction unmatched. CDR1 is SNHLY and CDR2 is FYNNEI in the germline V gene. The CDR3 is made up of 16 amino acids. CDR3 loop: CASSLLAAGSYNEQFF. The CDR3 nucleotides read TGTGCCAGCAGTTTACTAGCGGCCGGCTCCTACAATGAGCAGTTCTTC.

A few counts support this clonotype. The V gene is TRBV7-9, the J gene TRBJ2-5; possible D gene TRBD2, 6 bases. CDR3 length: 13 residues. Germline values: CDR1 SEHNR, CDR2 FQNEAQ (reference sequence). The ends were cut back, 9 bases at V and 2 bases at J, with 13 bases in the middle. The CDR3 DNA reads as TGTGCCAGTCTTAGCGGATTTCAAGAGACCCAGTACTTC. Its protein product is CASLSGFQETQYF.

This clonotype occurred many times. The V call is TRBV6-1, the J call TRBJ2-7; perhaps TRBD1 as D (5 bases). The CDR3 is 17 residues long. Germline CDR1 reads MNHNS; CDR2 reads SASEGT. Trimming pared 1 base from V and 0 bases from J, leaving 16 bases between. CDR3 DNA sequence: TGTGCCAGCAGTGAAGAAGTCCGAAGGGGTTACTCCTACGAGCAGTACTTC. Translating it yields CASSEEVRRGYSYEQYF.

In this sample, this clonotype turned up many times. Here the CDR3 DNA reads TGTGCCAGCAGCTCGGGACAGGGGGCGTGGGATGAGCAGTTCTTC. It specifies CASSSGQGAWDEQFF. The genes are TRBV7-2 and TRBJ2-1; 12 bases align to TRBD1. Per the germline V gene, CDR1 is SGHTA and CDR2 is FQGNSA. The CDR3 sequence is 15 residues long. V gave up 4 bases and J gave up 8 bases; unmatched junction bases: 6.

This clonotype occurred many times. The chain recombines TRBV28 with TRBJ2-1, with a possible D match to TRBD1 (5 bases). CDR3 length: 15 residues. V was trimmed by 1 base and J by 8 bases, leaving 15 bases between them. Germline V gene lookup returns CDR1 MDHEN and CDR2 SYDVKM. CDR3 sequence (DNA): TGTGCCAGCAGTTTATATGGGGCCGGAAGCGATGAGCAGTTCTTC. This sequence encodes CASSLYGAGSDEQFF. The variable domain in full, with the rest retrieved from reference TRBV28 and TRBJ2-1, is DVKVTQSSRYLVKRTGEKVFLECVQDMDHENMFWYRQDPGLGLRLIYFSYDVKMKEKGDIPEGYSVSREKKERFSLILESASTNQTSMYLCASSLYGAGSDEQFFGPGTRLTVL.

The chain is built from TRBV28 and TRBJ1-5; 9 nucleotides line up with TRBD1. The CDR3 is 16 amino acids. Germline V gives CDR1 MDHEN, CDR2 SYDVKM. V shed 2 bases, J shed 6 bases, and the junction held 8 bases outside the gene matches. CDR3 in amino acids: CASSLPGTGLSQPQHF. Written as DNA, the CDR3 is TGTGCCAGCAGTTTACCCGGGACAGGGCTTAGTCAGCCCCAGCATTTT.